This paragraph reports one T cell receptor beta chain. The data originate from a study of blood T cell repertoires in COVID-19. Study-level information: Researchers got acute and convalescent COVID-19 samples from the United States, Italy and Spain. Sample material is recorded as cDNA or gDNA derived from T cells, B-cell-depleted T cells, or PBMCs.

Authors' data handling: From reference gene primer amplification, estimates of nucleated cell counts were derived. The repertoire was sequenced with immunoSEQ multiplex PCR; TCRdb's copy has only in-frame clones and lacks some. D and trimming come from the DNA, and the V and J calls and clone size come from that table. The profile shows around 45,000 clones, approximately 89% of them singletons. V shed 4 bases and J shed 2 bases, with 13 bases lying between them. Germline CDR1 SGHAT, CDR2 FQNNGV. This CDR3 region has 15 residues. The receptor comes from a man aged 55 to 70 with active or convalescent COVID-19. The V and J genes are TRBV11-2 and TRBJ2-3; a weak D match, TRBD1 (5 bases). Input material: peripheral blood. The DNA of the CDR3 is TGTGCCAGCAGCTCTCAGGGCGTTGACACAGATACGCAGTATTTT. Translated: CASSSQGVDTDTQYF.